This is a list of T cell receptor beta chains from one sample in a study of cytomegalovirus exposure and HLA in healthy donors. TCRdb keeps only in-frame clones here, not all; method: immunoSEQ multiplex PCR. The table shows 150,000 to 200,000 clones, with around 86% occurring only once. Sample: PBMCs. The receptors were sampled from a man over 45 in good health and CMV-seropositive. The conserved cysteine and the conserved F or W are not part of the CDR3 here. The order of the fields is J gene, CDR3 length, V gene, CDR3 protein.

J gene: TRBJ1-1
CDR3 length: 12
V gene: TRBV6-5
CDR3 protein: ASSYQGRYTEAF

J gene: TRBJ2-4
CDR3 length: 12
V gene: TRBV10-3
CDR3 protein: AISETTGENIQY

J gene: TRBJ2-7
CDR3 length: 12
V gene: TRBV28
CDR3 protein: ASTSGGVQYEQY

J gene: TRBJ2-3
CDR3 length: 11
V gene: TRBV5-1
CDR3 protein: ASSFSVTDTQS

J gene: TRBJ2-7
CDR3 length: 13
V gene: TRBV29-1
CDR3 protein: SVETTRQGVDEQY

J gene: TRBJ1-6
CDR3 length: 15
V gene: TRBV6-4
CDR3 protein: ASSDRTGPSYNSPLH

J gene: TRBJ2-7
CDR3 length: 12
V gene: TRBV19
CDR3 protein: ASRMTGKQNEQY

J gene: TRBJ2-3
CDR3 length: 13
V gene: TRBV5-4
CDR3 protein: ASSLGQGNTDTQY

J gene: TRBJ2-1
CDR3 length: 13
V gene: TRBV7-3
CDR3 protein: ASSFGSGSSREQF

J gene: TRBJ1-2
CDR3 length: 12
V gene: TRBV6-1
CDR3 protein: AAQTGGYSYGYT

J gene: TRBJ2-1
CDR3 length: 12
V gene: TRBV6-5
CDR3 protein: ASSYSRLVGEQF

J gene: TRBJ1-3
CDR3 length: 13
V gene: TRBV27
CDR3 protein: ASSSHRGSGNTIY

J gene: TRBJ2-7
CDR3 length: 12
V gene: TRBV12-5
CDR3 protein: ASGSVQGAYEQY

J gene: -
CDR3 length: 10
V gene: TRBV30
CDR3 protein: AWGSASYEQY

J gene: TRBJ1-1
CDR3 length: 14
V gene: TRBV19
CDR3 protein: ASSTKSRTGNTEAF

J gene: TRBJ1-1
CDR3 length: 11
V gene: TRBV19
CDR3 protein: ASSISGFTEAF

J gene: TRBJ2-3
CDR3 length: 15
V gene: TRBV7-8
CDR3 protein: ASSLMLGAGGLDTQY

J gene: TRBJ1-2
CDR3 length: 10
V gene: TRBV6-5
CDR3 protein: ASRRGGGGYT

J gene: TRBJ1-1
CDR3 length: 14
V gene: TRBV7-8
CDR3 protein: ASSLASRGGDTEAF

J gene: TRBJ1-1
CDR3 length: 12
V gene: TRBV6-1
CDR3 protein: ASSPWAKNTEAF

J gene: TRBJ1-5
CDR3 length: 14
V gene: TRBV7-2
CDR3 protein: ASSAGQGASNQPQH

J gene: TRBJ2-7
CDR3 length: 12
V gene: TRBV7-9
CDR3 protein: ASQTGTGTYEQY

J gene: TRBJ2-2
CDR3 length: 18
V gene: TRBV9
CDR3 protein: ASSQNPGQGVFGSTGELF

J gene: TRBJ2-7
CDR3 length: 13
V gene: TRBV4-1
CDR3 protein: ASSQGGNPLYEQY

J gene: TRBJ2-3
CDR3 length: 15
V gene: TRBV11-2
CDR3 protein: ASSLVVAGGPADTQY

J gene: TRBJ1-4
CDR3 length: 13
V gene: TRBV9
CDR3 protein: ASSAQGSTNEKLF

J gene: TRBJ2-7
CDR3 length: 13
V gene: TRBV10-3
CDR3 protein: AISEAQGGSYEQY

J gene: TRBJ2-5
CDR3 length: 12
V gene: TRBV19
CDR3 protein: ASSIVSSQETQY

J gene: TRBJ2-2
CDR3 length: 15
V gene: TRBV28
CDR3 protein: ASSFGGAEGLLGELF

J gene: TRBJ2-7
CDR3 length: 10
V gene: TRBV27
CDR3 protein: ASSPPSYEQY

J gene: TRBJ1-2
CDR3 length: 12
V gene: TRBV29-1
CDR3 protein: SVPYLGQGQGYT

J gene: TRBJ1-2
CDR3 length: 12
V gene: TRBV7-6
CDR3 protein: ASSDRGGGVGYT

J gene: TRBJ1-3
CDR3 length: 11
V gene: TRBV29-1
CDR3 protein: SVTGASGNTIY

J gene: TRBJ2-1
CDR3 length: 15
V gene: TRBV15
CDR3 protein: ATSGVLPGTGDNEQF

J gene: TRBJ1-2
CDR3 length: 12
V gene: TRBV27
CDR3 protein: ASSPSTGGYGYT

J gene: TRBJ2-1
CDR3 length: 13
V gene: TRBV2
CDR3 protein: ASSAGLAGPREQF

J gene: TRBJ1-1
CDR3 length: 11
V gene: TRBV2
CDR3 protein: ASKGQANTEAF